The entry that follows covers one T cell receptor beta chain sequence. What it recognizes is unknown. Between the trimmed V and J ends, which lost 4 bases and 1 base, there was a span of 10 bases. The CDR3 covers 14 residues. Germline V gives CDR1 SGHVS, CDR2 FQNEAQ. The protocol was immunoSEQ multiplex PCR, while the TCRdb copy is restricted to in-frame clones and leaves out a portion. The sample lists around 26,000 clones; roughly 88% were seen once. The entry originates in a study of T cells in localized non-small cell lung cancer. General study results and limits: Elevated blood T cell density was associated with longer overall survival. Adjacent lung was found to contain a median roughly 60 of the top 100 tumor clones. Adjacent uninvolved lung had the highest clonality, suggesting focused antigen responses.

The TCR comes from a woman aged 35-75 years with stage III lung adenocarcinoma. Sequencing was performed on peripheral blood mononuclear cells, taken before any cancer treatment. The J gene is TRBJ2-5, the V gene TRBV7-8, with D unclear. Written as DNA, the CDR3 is TGTGCCAGCAGCTCAGTGGGGTTCCAAGAGACCCAGTACTTC. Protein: CASSSVGFQETQYF.